This T cell receptor (beta chain) was captured by sequencing in a study of control samples from healthy donors and cancer patients. CDR3 size: 13 residues. Germline CDR1 LNHDA, CDR2 SQIVND (reference sequence). Trimming took 3 bases from V and 6 from J, leaving 8 bases between them. Sequenced by immunoSEQ multiplex PCR; TCRdb stores in-frame clones only, minus some. The repertoire holds 130,000 or so clones, with around nine tenths as singletons. The chain employs TRBV19 and TRBJ1-4; unclear D gene. The receptor was derived from a middle-aged man in good health. Sequenced material: blood. Written as DNA, the CDR3 is TGTGCCAGTAGTATTCCGAGGGATGAAAAACTGTTTTTT. Its protein product is CASSIPRDEKLFF.